Listed below are T cell receptor beta chains from one sample, sequenced in a study of vaccination and CD4 T cells after COVID-19. These receptors have no known antigen. TCRdb used MiXCR to reprocess the PCR reads, holding one entry per CDR3 protein. Among some 15,000 distinct CDR3 sequences listed, roughly 50% were seen once. The material sequenced was CD4+ T cells from blood, cultured in vitro, taken about 7 months after SARS-CoV-2 vaccination. Every receptor here comes from a human donor who had recovered from COVID-19. CDR3s leave out the opening cysteine and the closing phenylalanine or tryptophan.

len: 13
v_gene: TRBV4-3
CDR3aa: ASSQVGTGVNEQY

len: 11
v_gene: TRBV20-1
CDR3aa: SAKKTGQETQY

len: 13
v_gene: TRBV6-5
CDR3aa: ASSYAHGGLGPQH

len: 10
v_gene: TRBV7-2
CDR3aa: ASSPGLDTQY

len: 9
v_gene: TRBV20-1
CDR3aa: SARTAGSYT

len: 11
v_gene: TRBV7-9
CDR3aa: ASSLGQGVRAF

len: 14
v_gene: TRBV7-6
CDR3aa: ASSLGPTTGGYEQY

len: 12
v_gene: TRBV10-3
CDR3aa: ASGGAGETETQY

len: 15
v_gene: TRBV7-6
CDR3aa: ASSLVPCQASNQPQH

len: 12
v_gene: TRBV4-3
CDR3aa: ASSPAQGAGGQY

len: 11
v_gene: TRBV11-3
CDR3aa: ASSFTGTGELF

len: 11
v_gene: TRBV20-1
CDR3aa: SQTGLGNTEAF

len: 16
v_gene: TRBV20-1
CDR3aa: SATTGTSGIHVSETQY

len: 10
v_gene: TRBV7-3
CDR3aa: AGTGFGETQY

len: 9
v_gene: TRBV24-1
CDR3aa: ATSQGYEQY

len: 11
v_gene: TRBV19
CDR3aa: ASMRTVGQPQH

len: 12
v_gene: TRBV12-3/TRBV12-4
CDR3aa: ASSFRRGGGTQY

len: 13
v_gene: TRBV7-6
CDR3aa: ASSLGAGSGETQY

len: 15
v_gene: TRBV4-2
CDR3aa: ASSQDWAGGDLETQY

len: 12
v_gene: TRBV7-9
CDR3aa: ASSRGLSSYEQY

len: 12
v_gene: TRBV5-4
CDR3aa: ASSSTTSGSQKY

len: 13
v_gene: TRBV5-1
CDR3aa: ASSPRDRDGETQY

len: 11
v_gene: TRBV7-2
CDR3aa: ASSGWGGETQY

len: 11
v_gene: TRBV27
CDR3aa: ASRRTGAYEQY

len: 12
v_gene: TRBV7-6
CDR3aa: ASSDTNSFHEQY

len: 11
v_gene: TRBV20-1
CDR3aa: SANPGGVGTQY

len: 12
v_gene: TRBV2
CDR3aa: ASNRGGSYNEQF

len: 12
v_gene: TRBV7-2
CDR3aa: ASSLGSGTYEQY

len: 13
v_gene: TRBV6-5
CDR3aa: ASSYSSGGGNEQF

len: 12
v_gene: TRBV11-3
CDR3aa: ASRRRGQGGTQY

len: 14
v_gene: TRBV29-1
CDR3aa: SVIQGQGGLVTEAF

len: 14
v_gene: TRBV7-3
CDR3aa: ASSLGHQLGLDTQY

len: 14
v_gene: TRBV7-6
CDR3aa: ASSHNIGGSGNTIY

len: 12
v_gene: TRBV11-3
CDR3aa: ASSLVGRTGKAF

len: 11
v_gene: TRBV20-1
CDR3aa: SAPVYMNTEAF

len: 12
v_gene: TRBV15
CDR3aa: ATSGYRNTGELF

len: 11
v_gene: TRBV28
CDR3aa: ASSLTGAGGYT

len: 11
v_gene: TRBV20-1
CDR3aa: SAVRDRRNTIY

len: 13
v_gene: TRBV7-2
CDR3aa: ASSLPGTRGETQY

len: 13
v_gene: TRBV15
CDR3aa: ATSTGLINTGELF

len: 10
v_gene: TRBV27
CDR3aa: ASSLRNTEAF

len: 12
v_gene: TRBV6-1
CDR3aa: ASSVKAFGETQY

len: 10
v_gene: TRBV20-1
CDR3aa: SARTGTSPLH

len: 13
v_gene: TRBV11-3
CDR3aa: ASSLLTAGGSPLH

len: 12
v_gene: TRBV6-2/TRBV6-3
CDR3aa: ASKGQGAWQPQH

len: 9
v_gene: TRBV20-1
CDR3aa: SANDYNEQF

len: 11
v_gene: TRBV20-1
CDR3aa: SAREAVQETQY

len: 12
v_gene: TRBV7-8
CDR3aa: ASSLVAGNTEAF

len: 13
v_gene: TRBV20-1
CDR3aa: SAESGLAEEDEQF

len: 12
v_gene: TRBV20-1
CDR3aa: SARRLSSYNEQF

len: 13
v_gene: TRBV15
CDR3aa: ATRARDRGTDTQY

len: 18
v_gene: TRBV6-4
CDR3aa: ASSDPKFLGALRGANVLT

len: 14
v_gene: TRBV6-5
CDR3aa: ASSYSRWAESYEQY

len: 12
v_gene: TRBV20-1
CDR3aa: SATDRGRTGELF